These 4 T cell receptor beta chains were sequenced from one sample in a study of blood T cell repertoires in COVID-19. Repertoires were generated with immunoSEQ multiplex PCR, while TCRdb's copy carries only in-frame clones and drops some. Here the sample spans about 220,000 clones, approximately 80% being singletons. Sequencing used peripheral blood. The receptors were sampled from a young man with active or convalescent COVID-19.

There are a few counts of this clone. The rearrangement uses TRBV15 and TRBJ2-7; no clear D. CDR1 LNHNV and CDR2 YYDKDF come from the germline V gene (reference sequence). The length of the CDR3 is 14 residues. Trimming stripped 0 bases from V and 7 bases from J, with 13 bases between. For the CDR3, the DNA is TGTGCCACCAGCAGAGATAAGTCCGCCCTAGAGCAGTACTTC. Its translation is CATSRDKSALEQYF.

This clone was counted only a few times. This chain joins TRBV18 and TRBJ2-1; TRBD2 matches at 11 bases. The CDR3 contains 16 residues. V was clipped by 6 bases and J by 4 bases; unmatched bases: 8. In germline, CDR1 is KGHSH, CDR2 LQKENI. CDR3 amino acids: CASSTPTSGMYNEQFF. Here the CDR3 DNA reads TGTGCCAGCTCTACACCGACTAGCGGGATGTACAATGAGCAGTTCTTC. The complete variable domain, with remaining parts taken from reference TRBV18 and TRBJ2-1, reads NAGVMQNPRHLVRRRGQEARLRCSPMKGHSHVYWYRQLPEEGLKFMVYLQKENIIDESGMPKERFSAEFPKEGPSILRIQQVVRGDSAAYFCASSTPTSGMYNEQFFGPGTRLTVL.

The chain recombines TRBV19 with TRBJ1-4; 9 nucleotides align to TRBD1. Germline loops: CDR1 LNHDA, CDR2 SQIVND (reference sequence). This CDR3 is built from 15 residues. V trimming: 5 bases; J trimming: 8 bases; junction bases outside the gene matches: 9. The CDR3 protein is CASSFDRGSGEKLFF. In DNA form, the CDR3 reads TGTGCCAGTAGTTTCGACAGGGGGTCAGGAGAAAAACTGTTTTTT. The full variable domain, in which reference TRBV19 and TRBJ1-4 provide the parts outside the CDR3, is DGGITQSPKYLFRKEGQNVTLSCEQNLNHDAMYWYRQDPGQGLRLIYYSQIVNDFQKGDIAEGYSVSREKKESFPLTVTSAQKNPTAFYLCASSFDRGSGEKLFFGSGTQLSVL.

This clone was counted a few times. DNA for the CDR3: TGTGCCAGCAGCACAGAAGGGGGCTTGGAGACCCAGTACTTC. Translating gives CASSTEGGLETQYF. This chain connects TRBV9 to TRBJ2-5; 7 bases align to TRBD1. V shed 4 bases and J 5 bases; nucleotides not matched to a gene: 8. This CDR3 region has 14 residues. Germline V gene sequence: CDR1 SGDLS, CDR2 YYNGEE.